This T cell receptor beta chain was found in a study of cytomegalovirus exposure and HLA in healthy donors. Study as a whole: Samples from HLA-typed donors yielded about 85 million unique TCRs in an early data release.

Use of 60 Vbeta and 13 Jbeta primers characterized the PCR. TCRdb's copy holds only in-frame clones and misses some; the assay was immunoSEQ multiplex PCR. The table has under 200,000 clones, around 76% seen once. Trimming cost V 7 bases and J 4 bases, with 8 bases left between them. The CDR3 sequence is 12 residues long. Looked up from germline, CDR1 is SNHLY and CDR2 is FYNNEI. The study, taken as a whole, reports: A later analysis revealed that TCR association rates differed between HLA loci, peaking at DRB1 and bottoming out at HLA-C.

This clone appeared a few times. Its cognate antigen is unknown. This rearrangement joins TRBV2 to TRBJ1-3; the D is unclear. This receptor was obtained from a man in his thirties or forties in good health and CMV-seronegative. The material sequenced was PBMCs. CDR3: CASTTPGNTIYF. The DNA for the CDR3 is TGTGCCAGCACCACACCCGGAAACACCATATATTTT.